Below are 2 T cell receptor beta chains sequenced from a single sample in a study of blood T cell repertoires in COVID-19. This table comes from immunoSEQ multiplex PCR, and its TCRdb copy is limited to in-frame clones, with some not included. The table has some 220,000 clones, around 81% seen once. The source material was peripheral blood. These receptors originate from a woman in her thirties who had recovered from COVID-19.

The genes are TRBV28 and TRBJ1-2, with 9 bases matching TRBD1. Germline V gene sequence: CDR1 MDHEN, CDR2 SYDVKM. The CDR3 is 13 amino acids. J lost 7 bases, V lost 6 bases, and 6 bases had no gene match. The CDR3 DNA follows: TGTGCCAGCAGACCGGGACAGGGACTTGGCTACACCTTC. As protein: CASRPGQGLGYTF.

This chain connects TRBV14 to TRBJ2-1, with 13 bases matching TRBD2. Germline V gene data show CDR1 as SGHDN and CDR2 as FVKESK. V shed 7 bases, J shed 9 bases, and the junction held 12 bases outside the gene matches. The CDR3 has 16 amino acids. The CDR3 loop is CASNSMGLAGFGEQFF. CDR3 sequence (DNA): TGTGCCAGCAATTCCATGGGACTAGCGGGATTCGGTGAGCAGTTCTTC. The full variable domain, with the rest looked up from reference TRBV14 and TRBJ2-1, is EAGVTQFPSHSVIEKGQTVTLRCDPISGHDNLYWYRRVMGKEIKFLLHFVKESKQDESGMPNNRFLAERTGGTYSTLKVQPAELEDSGVYFCASNSMGLAGFGEQFFGPGTRLTVL.